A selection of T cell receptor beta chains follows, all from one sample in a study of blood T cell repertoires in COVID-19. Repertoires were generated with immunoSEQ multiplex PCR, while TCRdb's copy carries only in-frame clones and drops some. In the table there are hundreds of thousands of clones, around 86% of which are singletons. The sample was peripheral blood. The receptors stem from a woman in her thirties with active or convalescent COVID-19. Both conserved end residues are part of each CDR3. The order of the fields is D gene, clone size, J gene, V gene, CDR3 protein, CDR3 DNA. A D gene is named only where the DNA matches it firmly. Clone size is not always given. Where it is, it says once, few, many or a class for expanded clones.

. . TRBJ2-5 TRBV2 CASSDHLGGETQYF TGTGCCAGCAGTGACCATCTAGGAGGGGAGACCCAGTACTTC
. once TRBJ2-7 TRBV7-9 CASSLQEPYEQYF TGTGCCAGCAGCTTACAAGAGCCCTACGAGCAGTACTTC
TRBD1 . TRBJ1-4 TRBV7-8 CASSPRQGISEKLFF TGTGCCAGCAGCCCCCGACAGGGCATTAGTGAAAAACTGTTTTTT
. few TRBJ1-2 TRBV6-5 CASIGSGYGYTF TGTGCCAGCATAGGTTCAGGATATGGCTACACCTTC
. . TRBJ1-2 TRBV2 CASSDSQGSYGYTF TGTGCCAGCAGTGATTCACAGGGTTCCTATGGCTACACCTTC
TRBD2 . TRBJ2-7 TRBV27 CASSLAGGYEQYF TGTGCCAGCAGTCTGGCGGGGGGCTACGAGCAGTACTTC
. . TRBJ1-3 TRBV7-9 CASSRVPGNTIYF TGTGCCAGCAGCCGTGTCCCTGGAAACACCATATATTTT
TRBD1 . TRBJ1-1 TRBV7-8 CASSYGQGVTEAFF TGTGCCAGCAGCTACGGACAGGGTGTCACTGAAGCTTTCTTT
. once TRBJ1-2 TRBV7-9 CASSLSPGVTYGYTF TGTGCCAGCAGCTTAAGTCCGGGAGTGACCTATGGCTACACCTTC
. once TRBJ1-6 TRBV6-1 CASSDSEYNSPLHF TGTGCCAGCAGTGATTCGGAGTATAATTCACCCCTCCACTTT
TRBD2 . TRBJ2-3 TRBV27 CASSFSTTSGRTDTQYF TGTGCCAGCAGTTTCTCAACCACTAGCGGGAGGACAGATACGCAGTATTTT
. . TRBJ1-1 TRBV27 CASRLGAYTEAFF TGTGCCAGCCGCCTGGGAGCATACACTGAAGCTTTCTTT
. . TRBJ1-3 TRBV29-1 CSVERGSGGNTIYF TGCAGCGTTGAACGCGGGTCTGGTGGAAACACCATATATTTT
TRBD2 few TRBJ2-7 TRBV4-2 CASSHGLAGTYEQYF TGTGCCAGCAGCCATGGACTAGCAGGGACCTACGAGCAGTACTTC
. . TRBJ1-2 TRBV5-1 CASSWEGPDGYTF TGCGCCAGCTCGTGGGAGGGGCCGGATGGCTACACCTTC
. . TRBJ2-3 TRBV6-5 CASSYSLPQGTDTQYF TGTGCCAGCAGTTACTCACTCCCCCAGGGCACAGATACGCAGTATTTT
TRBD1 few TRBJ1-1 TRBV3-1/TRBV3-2 CASSQAGGMNTEAFF TGTGCCAGCAGCCAAGCAGGGGGCATGAACACTGAAGCTTTCTTT
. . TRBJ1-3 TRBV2 CASSARRPAQGGESGNTIYF TGTGCCAGCAGTGCTAGAAGGCCAGCCCAGGGTGGGGAATCTGGAAACACCATATATTTT